One and the same sample provided the 27 T cell receptor beta chains below, sequenced in a study of blood T cell repertoires in COVID-19 (dated by TCRdb to between 2020 and 2021). Libraries were built with the immunoSEQ multiplex PCR assay. TCRdb provides this immuneACCESS table in a form limited to in-frame rearrangements. Some clones are lacking; in checked studies, under half of them reflect an unresolved V gene, and why the rest are absent is not known. Here the sample has about 74,000 clones; approximately 86% occur a single time. The top ten constitute 1.5% to 2.5% of the sample. The sample was peripheral blood. These receptors were taken from a woman older than 75 with active or convalescent COVID-19.

V usage is TRBV27 and J usage is TRBJ2-3; possible D gene TRBD2, 6 bases. Germline CDR1 is MNHEY and CDR2 is SMNVEV (reference sequence). Between the trimmed V and J ends, which lost 8 bases and 5 bases, there was a span of 17 bases. This CDR3 is 14 amino acids long. The CDR3 bases are TGTGCCAGCGGGATATCTTTGGGGGGAGATACGCAGTATTTT. Its protein is CASGISLGGDTQYF.

The rearrangement uses TRBV11-2 and TRBJ2-1, with D tentatively TRBD1 (5 bases). This CDR3 is built from 16 residues. The V end lost 0 bases, the J end lost 5 bases, and 14 bases lay between the germline ends. Germline V gives CDR1 SGHAT, CDR2 FQNNGV. As DNA, the CDR3 is TGTGCCAGCAGCTTAGATTGGCCAGGGCGGCACAATGAGCAGTTCTTC. Amino acid sequence: CASSLDWPGRHNEQFF.

Regarding this clone: Other DNA variants within this sample encode the same CDR3. This rearrangement joins TRBV19 to TRBJ1-1, with 11 bases lining up with TRBD1. The CDR3 runs 15 residues. CDR1 is LNHDA, CDR2 SQIVND, per germline (reference sequence). The junction had 4 bases not matched to a gene; V was cut back by 3 bases and J by 4 bases. The CDR3 loop is CASSIGQGAGTEAFF. The CDR3 DNA sequence: TGTGCCAGTAGTATCGGACAGGGGGCTGGCACTGAAGCTTTCTTT.

The rearrangement links TRBV7-2 to TRBJ2-1; 7 bases match TRBD1. V lost 5 bases, J lost 0 bases, and 1 base stayed unmatched. The CDR3 covers 14 residues. CDR1 and CDR2 (germline): SGHTA, FQGNSA. CDR3 sequence (DNA): TGTGCCAGCAGCCCAGGGGGCTCCTACAATGAGCAGTTCTTC. Translation: CASSPGGSYNEQFF.

The rearrangement joins TRBV7-8 to TRBJ2-1; 13 bases agree with TRBD2. V lost 1 base to trimming and J lost 9 bases; unmatched junction nucleotides: 3. The CDR3 runs to 15 residues. In germline, CDR1 is SGHVS, CDR2 FQNEAQ. The CDR3 region is CASSLEGTSGTEQFF. CDR3 DNA: TGTGCCAGCAGCTTAGAGGGGACTAGCGGGACTGAGCAGTTCTTC. Based on the CDR3 plus reference TRBV7-8 and TRBJ2-1, the full variable domain is GAGVSQSPRYKVAKRGQDVALRCDPISGHVSLFWYQQALGQGPEFLTYFQNEAQLDKSGLPSDRFFAERPEGSVSTLKIQRTQQEDSAVYLCASSLEGTSGTEQFFGPGTRLTVL.

This clone was detected once. The chain uses TRBV19 and TRBJ1-5; D gene ambiguous. The CDR3 length is 13 residues. V was trimmed by 6 bases and J by 0 bases, leaving 6 bases between them. Germline values: CDR1 LNHDA, CDR2 SQIVND (reference sequence). The CDR3 loop reads CASRGLSNQPQHF. The CDR3 nucleotides are TGTGCCAGTAGAGGACTTAGCAATCAGCCCCAGCATTTT.

J is TRBJ2-7 and V is TRBV7-2, with D unclear. With 0 bases removed from V and 4 bases from J, the gap between germline ends came to 16 bases. The V gene's germline CDR1 is SGHTA and CDR2 FQGNSA. CDR3 length: 16 residues. The CDR3 loop reads CASSLARSLGPYEQYF. CDR3 sequence (DNA): TGTGCCAGCAGCTTAGCGCGGTCTCTTGGCCCTTACGAGCAGTACTTC.

V gene TRBV2 combines with J gene TRBJ1-1, with TRBD1 matching over 7 bases. There are 15 residues in the CDR3. Losses at the gene ends were 4 bases for V and 4 bases for J; bases not matched to a gene: 9. Germline-derived CDR1 and CDR2 are SNHLY and FYNNEI. CDR3: CASSVNRGTGTEAFF. CDR3 coding DNA: TGTGCCAGCAGTGTAAACAGGGGAACGGGCACTGAAGCTTTCTTT.

The gene calls are TRBV29-1 and TRBJ1-1; 10 positions agree with TRBD1. The trim removed 6 bases at V and 0 bases at J, leaving 1 base unmatched. Germline lookup yields CDR1 SQVTM and CDR2 ANQGSEA. The CDR3 extends over 13 amino acids. The CDR3 region has the DNA TGCAGCGTCGGGACAGGGGTGAACACTGAAGCTTTCTTT. It codes for CSVGTGVNTEAFF.

The chain links TRBV7-8 to TRBJ2-1, with 9 bases fitting TRBD2. The CDR3 is 15 residues long. V was clipped by 5 bases and J by 5 bases; unmatched bases: 7. From germline, CDR1 is SGHVS and CDR2 FQNEAQ. Here the CDR3 reads CASSEGLALHNEQFF. The CDR3 bases are TGTGCCAGCAGCGAGGGACTAGCCCTCCACAATGAGCAGTTCTTC.

The chain recombines TRBV5-4 with TRBJ1-1, with 7 bases identical to TRBD1. Germline V gene data show CDR1 as SGHNT and CDR2 as YYREEE (reference sequence). CDR3 length: 15 amino acids. V lost 4 bases to trimming and J lost 5 bases; unmatched junction nucleotides: 11. CDR3 nucleotide sequence: TGTGCCAGCAGCGCATGGAACAGGGGCCGGACTGAAGCTTTCTTT. It encodes CASSAWNRGRTEAFF.

The chain recombines TRBV7-9 with TRBJ1-2; 8 bases match TRBD1. Per the germline V gene, CDR1 is SEHNR and CDR2 is FQNEAQ (reference sequence). The CDR3 length is 14 residues. Trimming removed 1 base from V and 8 bases from J; junction bases left unmatched: 6. The CDR3, as DNA: TGTGCCAGCAGCTTAGGAGGGACAGGAGGGGGCTACACCTTC. Translating it yields CASSLGGTGGGYTF.

The chain couples TRBV5-1 to TRBJ2-3, with 7 bases matching TRBD2. CDR3 length: 14 amino acids. From germline, CDR1 is SGHRS and CDR2 YFSETQ. The V segment lost 2 bases and the J segment 2 bases; nucleotides outside the gene matches: 2. In nucleotides, the CDR3 is TGCGCCAGCAGCTTACTAGCGTTCACAGATACGCAGTATTTT. This gives the protein CASSLLAFTDTQYF.

The chain employs TRBV21-1 and TRBJ2-5; the D call TRBD2 from the table was never checked on the DNA. TRBV21-1 is a pseudogene segment. The CDR3 consists of 17 residues. The CDR3: CASSRHLGTSGGETQYF. The CDR3 DNA follows: TGTGCCAGCAGCAGGCACCTCGGGACTAGCGGGGGAGAGACCCAGTACTTC.

This clone was detected once. This chain links TRBV28 with TRBJ2-3, with D hard to call. Germline V gene sequence: CDR1 MDHEN, CDR2 SYDVKM. Trimming stripped 2 bases from V and 1 base from J, with 4 bases between. CDR3 size: 13 residues. For the CDR3, the DNA is TGTGCCAGCAGTTTACGGGGCACAGATACGCAGTATTTT. It codes for CASSLRGTDTQYF.

V usage is TRBV11-2 and J usage is TRBJ2-7; 7 bases agree with TRBD2. This CDR3 has 14 residues. Trimming cost V 6 bases and J 3 bases; bases outside gene matches: 8. The V gene's germline CDR1 is SGHAT and CDR2 FQNNGV. The DNA for the CDR3 is TGTGCCAGCAGGGAAGCGGGAAGTTTCTACGAGCAGTACTTC. It encodes CASREAGSFYEQYF. Together with reference TRBV11-2 and TRBJ2-7, the CDR3 gives the full variable domain: EAGVAQSPRYKIIEKRQSVAFWCNPISGHATLYWYQQILGQGPKLLIQFQNNGVVDDSQLPKDRFSAERLKGVDSTLKIQPAKLEDSAVYLCASREAGSFYEQYFGPGTRLTVT.

This sequence joins TRBV5-8 and TRBJ2-7, with D possibly TRBD2 on 6 matching bases. Germline CDR1 reads SGHTS; CDR2 reads YDEGEE. CDR3 length: 16 residues. Trimming shortened V by 4 bases and J by 2 bases, and 19 bases separated the two germline ends. In nucleotides, the CDR3 is TGTGCCAGCAGCCCGGGGGTCACCGCCTTTGCCTACGAGCAGTACTTC. Its translation: CASSPGVTAFAYEQYF.

The chain couples TRBV6-7 to TRBJ2-5, with 8 bases fitting TRBD2. TRBV6-7 is an ORF, and what it does is uncertain. Trimming took 5 bases from V and 2 from J; bases not matched to a gene: 10. The CDR3 extends over 16 amino acids. CDR3 in amino acids: CASSTGLALLQETQYF. In DNA form, the CDR3 reads TGTGCCAGCAGTACCGGACTAGCCCTATTACAAGAGACCCAGTACTTC.

V is TRBV4-1 and J is TRBJ1-2; 9 bases fit TRBD1. Germline values: CDR1 MGHRA, CDR2 YSYEKL. With 1 base clipped from V and 4 bases from J, the junction kept 4 bases outside the gene matches. The CDR3 loop spans 15 amino acids. The CDR3 sequence is CASSQAWGQGYGYTF. For the CDR3, the DNA is TGCGCCAGCAGCCAAGCTTGGGGACAGGGCTATGGCTACACCTTC.

This clone appeared a few times. This rearrangement joins TRBV2 to TRBJ1-3; 8 nucleotides agree with TRBD1. V was clipped by 0 bases and J by 2 bases; unmatched bases: 9. CDR3 length: 18 amino acids. CDR1 and CDR2 from the germline V gene are SNHLY and FYNNEI. The CDR3, as DNA: TGTGCCAGCAGTGAAGCCGGGACAGGAACTGGTCCTGGAAACACCATATATTTT. Its protein is CASSEAGTGTGPGNTIYF.

The chain joins TRBV2 to TRBJ2-7; TRBD1 matches 7 bases. CDR1 is SNHLY, CDR2 FYNNEI, per germline. The CDR3 runs 14 residues. The J segment lost 2 bases and the V segment lost 7 bases, leaving 8 bases of the junction unmatched. For the CDR3, the DNA is TGTGCCAGCACCAGTTTCGGACAGGCCTACGAGCAGTACTTC. Translated: CASTSFGQAYEQYF.

The J gene is TRBJ2-1, the V gene TRBV6-1, with 9 bases lining up with TRBD1. V was clipped by 1 base and J by 6 bases; unmatched bases: 4. The CDR3 has 15 amino acids. The germline V gene encodes CDR1 MNHNS and CDR2 SASEGT. CDR3 region: CASSEDRGPPNEQFF. CDR3 DNA: TGTGCCAGCAGTGAAGACAGGGGGCCGCCCAATGAGCAGTTCTTC.

The J gene is TRBJ2-3, the V gene TRBV7-2; possibly TRBD2 for D (6 bases). The CDR3 is 16 amino acids. CDR1 is SGHTA and CDR2 is FQGNSA in the germline V gene. V dropped 1 base and J dropped 2 bases, with 13 bases sitting between them. The CDR3 here is CASSLVGGGNTDTQYF. CDR3 DNA: TGTGCCAGCAGCTTAGTAGGAGGCGGGAACACAGATACGCAGTATTTT.

This chain uses TRBV19 with TRBJ1-2; 7 nucleotides line up with TRBD1. J lost 3 bases, V lost 6 bases, and 4 bases had no gene match. Looked up from germline, CDR1 is LNHDA and CDR2 is SQIVND (reference sequence). The length of the CDR3 is 13 residues. The chain's CDR3 is CASREQGYYGYTF. CDR3 bases: TGTGCCAGTAGGGAACAGGGGTACTATGGCTACACCTTC.

This clone was found once. The chain uses TRBV5-1 and TRBJ1-2, with TRBD1 identical over 9 bases. Germline V gene sequence: CDR1 SGHRS, CDR2 YFSETQ. This CDR3 has 13 residues. V lost 4 bases and J lost 4; bases outside the gene matches: 2. CDR3 in DNA: TGCGCCAGCAGCCCGGGACAGGGCTATGGCTACACCTTC. This encodes CASSPGQGYGYTF. The full variable domain, with the rest looked up from reference TRBV5-1 and TRBJ1-2, is KAGVTQTPRYLIKTRGQQVTLSCSPISGHRSVSWYQQTPGQGLQFLFEYFSETQRNKGNFPGRFSGRQFSNSRSEMNVSTLELGDSALYLCASSPGQGYGYTFGSGTRLTVV.

The gene calls are TRBV5-6 and TRBJ2-3, with a tentative D call TRBD2 (5 bases). The CDR3 covers 14 residues. Germline-derived CDR1 and CDR2 are SGHDT and YYEEEE. V lost 3 bases and J 6 bases, leaving 14 bases between the germline ends. The CDR3 bases are TGTGCCAGCAGCTCTAAACGGGGTTGGGATACGCAGTATTTT. Translated, it gives CASSSKRGWDTQYF.

The chain employs TRBV7-3 and TRBJ2-5; 8 bases line up with TRBD2. The V gene's germline CDR1 is SGHTA and CDR2 FQGTGA. The CDR3 contains 15 residues. With 2 bases clipped from V and 4 bases from J, the junction kept 6 bases outside the gene matches. The DNA for the CDR3 is TGTGCCAGCAGCTTAGATAGCGGGAATGGAGAGACCCAGTACTTC. Its protein product is CASSLDSGNGETQYF. Full variable domain (outside the CDR3, taken from reference TRBV7-3 and TRBJ2-5): GAGVSQTPSNKVTEKGKYVELRCDPISGHTALYWYRQSLGQGPEFLIYFQGTGAADDSGLPNDRFFAVRPEGSVSTLKIQRTERGDSAVYLCASSLDSGNGETQYFGPGTRLLVL.